This T cell receptor beta chain emerged from a study of blood T cell repertoires in COVID-19. In the study overall: The United States, Italy and Spain were the sources of the acute and convalescent COVID-19 samples. Sample material is recorded as cDNA or gDNA derived from T cells, B-cell-depleted T cells, or PBMCs.

In the original workflow: Estimates of nucleated cell counts were drawn from the amplification of reference gene primers. TCRdb keeps only in-frame clones here, not all; method: immunoSEQ multiplex PCR. D and trimming were read from the DNA, whereas the V and J calls and clone size are those reported in that table. In the table there are approximately 310,000 clones, around 90% of which are singletons. The germline V gene has CDR1 KGHDR and CDR2 SFDVKD. The CDR3 covers 18 residues. The V gene end was trimmed by 4 bases and the J gene end by 4 bases; junction bases not matched to a gene: 16. The V gene is TRBV24-1, the J gene TRBJ1-2; TRBD1 matches at 8 bases. Sample: peripheral blood. The clonotype comes from a man aged 45 to 65 with active or convalescent COVID-19. CDR3 loop: CATSDSTVFTGGSYGYTF. In DNA form, the CDR3 reads TGTGCCACCAGTGACTCTACGGTCTTCACAGGGGGTAGCTATGGCTACACCTTC.